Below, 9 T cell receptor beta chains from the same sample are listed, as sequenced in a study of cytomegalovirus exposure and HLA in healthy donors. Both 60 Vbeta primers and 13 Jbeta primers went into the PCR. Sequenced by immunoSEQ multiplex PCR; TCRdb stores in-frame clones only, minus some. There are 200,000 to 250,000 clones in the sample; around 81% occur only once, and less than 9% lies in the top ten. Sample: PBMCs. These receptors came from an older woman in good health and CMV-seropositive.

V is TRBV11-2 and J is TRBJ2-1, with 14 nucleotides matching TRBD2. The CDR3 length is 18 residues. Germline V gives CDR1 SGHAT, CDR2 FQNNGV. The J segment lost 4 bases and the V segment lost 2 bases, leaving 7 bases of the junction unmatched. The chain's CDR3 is CASSLILGLAGVYNEQFF. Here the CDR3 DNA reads TGTGCCAGCAGCTTAATATTGGGACTAGCGGGAGTTTACAATGAGCAGTTCTTC.

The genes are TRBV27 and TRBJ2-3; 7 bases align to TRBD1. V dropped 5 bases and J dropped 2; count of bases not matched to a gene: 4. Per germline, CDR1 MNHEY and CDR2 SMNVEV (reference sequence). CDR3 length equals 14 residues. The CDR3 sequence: CASSVTGPTDTQYF. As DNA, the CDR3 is TGTGCCAGCAGTGTGACAGGGCCCACAGATACGCAGTATTTT.

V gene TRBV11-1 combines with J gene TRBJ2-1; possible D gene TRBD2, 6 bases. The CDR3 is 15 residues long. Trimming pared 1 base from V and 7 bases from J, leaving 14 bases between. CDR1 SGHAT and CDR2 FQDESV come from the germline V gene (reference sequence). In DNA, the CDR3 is TGTGCCAGCAGCTTAGTAAACGGAGGGGCGAATGAGCAGTTCTTC. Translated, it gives CASSLVNGGANEQFF.

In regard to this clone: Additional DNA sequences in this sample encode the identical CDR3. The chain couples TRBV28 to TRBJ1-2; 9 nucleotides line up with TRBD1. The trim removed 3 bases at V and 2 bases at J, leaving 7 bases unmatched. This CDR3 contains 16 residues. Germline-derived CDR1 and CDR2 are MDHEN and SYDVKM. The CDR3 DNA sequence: TGTGCCAGCAGTTTGGGACAGGGACACACCAACTATGGCTACACCTTC. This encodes CASSLGQGHTNYGYTF.

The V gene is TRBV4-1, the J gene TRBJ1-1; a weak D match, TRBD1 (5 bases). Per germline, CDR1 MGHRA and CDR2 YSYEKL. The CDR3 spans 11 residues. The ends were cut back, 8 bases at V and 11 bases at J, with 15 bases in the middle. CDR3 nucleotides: TGCGCCAGCTCCCGTCAGGGATCGGCTTTCTTT. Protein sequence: CASSRQGSAFF.

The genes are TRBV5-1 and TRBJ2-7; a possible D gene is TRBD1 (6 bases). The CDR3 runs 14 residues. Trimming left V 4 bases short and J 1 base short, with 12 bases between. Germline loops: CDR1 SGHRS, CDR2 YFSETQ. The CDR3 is CASSPGDTSYEQYF. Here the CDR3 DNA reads TGCGCCAGCAGCCCAGGGGACACGTCCTACGAGCAGTACTTC. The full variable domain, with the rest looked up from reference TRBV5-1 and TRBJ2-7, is KAGVTQTPRYLIKTRGQQVTLSCSPISGHRSVSWYQQTPGQGLQFLFEYFSETQRNKGNFPGRFSGRQFSNSRSEMNVSTLELGDSALYLCASSPGDTSYEQYFGPGTRLTVT.

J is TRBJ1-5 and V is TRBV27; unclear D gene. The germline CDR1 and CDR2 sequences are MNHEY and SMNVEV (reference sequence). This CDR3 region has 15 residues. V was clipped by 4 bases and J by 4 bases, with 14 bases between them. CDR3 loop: CASSSGIVKNQPQHF. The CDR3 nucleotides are TGTGCCAGCAGTTCCGGGATCGTTAAAAATCAGCCCCAGCATTTT.

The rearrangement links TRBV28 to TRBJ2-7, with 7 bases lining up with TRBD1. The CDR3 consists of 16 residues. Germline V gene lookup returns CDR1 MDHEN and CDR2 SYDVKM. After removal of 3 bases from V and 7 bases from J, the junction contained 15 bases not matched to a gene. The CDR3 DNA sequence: TGTGCCAGCAGTTTTGCTCGTGCAGGGGGAAGTAAAGAGCAGTACTTC. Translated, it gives CASSFARAGGSKEQYF.

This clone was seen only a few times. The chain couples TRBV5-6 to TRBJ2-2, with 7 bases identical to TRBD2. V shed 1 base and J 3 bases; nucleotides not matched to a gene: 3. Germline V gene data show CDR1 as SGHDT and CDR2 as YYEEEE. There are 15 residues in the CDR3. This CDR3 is CASSLQRDYTGELFF. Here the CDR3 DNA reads TGTGCCAGCAGCTTGCAGCGGGACTACACCGGGGAGCTGTTTTTT.